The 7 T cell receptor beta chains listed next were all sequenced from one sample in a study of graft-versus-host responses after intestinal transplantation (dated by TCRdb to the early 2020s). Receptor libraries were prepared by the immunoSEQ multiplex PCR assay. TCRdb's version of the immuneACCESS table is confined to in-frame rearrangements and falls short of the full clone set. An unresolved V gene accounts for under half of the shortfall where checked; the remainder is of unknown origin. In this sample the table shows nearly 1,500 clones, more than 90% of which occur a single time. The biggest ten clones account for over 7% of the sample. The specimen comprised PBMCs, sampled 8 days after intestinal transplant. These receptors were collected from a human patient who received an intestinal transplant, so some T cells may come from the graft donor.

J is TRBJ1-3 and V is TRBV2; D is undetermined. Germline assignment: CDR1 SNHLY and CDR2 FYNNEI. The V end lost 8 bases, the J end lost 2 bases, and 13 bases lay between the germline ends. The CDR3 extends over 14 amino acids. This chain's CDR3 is CASPQGFTGNTIYF. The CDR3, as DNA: TGTGCCAGCCCCCAAGGGTTTACTGGAAACACCATATATTTT.

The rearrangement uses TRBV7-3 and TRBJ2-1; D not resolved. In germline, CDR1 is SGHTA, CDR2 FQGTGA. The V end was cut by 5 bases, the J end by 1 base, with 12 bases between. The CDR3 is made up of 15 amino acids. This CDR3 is CASSLGPSSYNEQFF. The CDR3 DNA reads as TGTGCCAGCAGCCTCGGTCCCAGTTCCTACAATGAGCAGTTCTTC.

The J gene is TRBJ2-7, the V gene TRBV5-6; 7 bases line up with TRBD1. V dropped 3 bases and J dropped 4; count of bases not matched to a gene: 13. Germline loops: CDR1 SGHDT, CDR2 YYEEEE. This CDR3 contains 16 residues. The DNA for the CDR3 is TGTGCCAGCAGCTCCCGCTACAGGGGAATTTCTTACGAGCAGTACTTC. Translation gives CASSSRYRGISYEQYF.

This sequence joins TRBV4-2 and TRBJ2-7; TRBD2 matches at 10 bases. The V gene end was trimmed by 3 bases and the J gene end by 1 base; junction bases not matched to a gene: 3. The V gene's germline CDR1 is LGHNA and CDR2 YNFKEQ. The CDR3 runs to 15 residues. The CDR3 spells CASSQAGLASYEQYF. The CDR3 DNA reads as TGTGCCAGCAGCCAGGCGGGACTAGCGTCCTACGAGCAGTACTTC.

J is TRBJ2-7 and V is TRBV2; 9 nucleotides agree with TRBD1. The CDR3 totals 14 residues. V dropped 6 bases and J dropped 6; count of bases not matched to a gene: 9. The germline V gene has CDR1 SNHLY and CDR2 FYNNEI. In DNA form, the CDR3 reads TGTGCCAGCAGAGGGGGACAGGGAGCACTCGAGCAGTACTTC. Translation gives CASRGGQGALEQYF. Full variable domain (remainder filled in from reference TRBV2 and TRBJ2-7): EPEVTQTPSHQVTQMGQEVILRCVPISNHLYFYWYRQILGQKVEFLVSFYNNEISEKSEIFDDQFSVERPDGSNFTLKIRSTKLEDSAMYFCASRGGQGALEQYFGPGTRLTVT.

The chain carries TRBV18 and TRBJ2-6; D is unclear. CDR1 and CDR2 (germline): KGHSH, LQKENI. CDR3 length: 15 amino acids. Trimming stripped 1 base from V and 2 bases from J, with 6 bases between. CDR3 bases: TGTGCCAGCTCACCACTGGATACTGGGGCCAACGTCCTGACTTTC. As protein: CASSPLDTGANVLTF.

CDR3 bases: TGTGCCAGCAGCTTAGTGTCCGCTGGAAACACCATATATTTT. It specifies CASSLVSAGNTIYF. The rearrangement uses TRBV7-9 and TRBJ1-3; no reliable D call. The germline gives CDR1 SEHNR, CDR2 FQNEAQ (reference sequence). This CDR3 comprises 14 residues. Trimming pared 1 base from V and 2 bases from J, leaving 6 bases between.